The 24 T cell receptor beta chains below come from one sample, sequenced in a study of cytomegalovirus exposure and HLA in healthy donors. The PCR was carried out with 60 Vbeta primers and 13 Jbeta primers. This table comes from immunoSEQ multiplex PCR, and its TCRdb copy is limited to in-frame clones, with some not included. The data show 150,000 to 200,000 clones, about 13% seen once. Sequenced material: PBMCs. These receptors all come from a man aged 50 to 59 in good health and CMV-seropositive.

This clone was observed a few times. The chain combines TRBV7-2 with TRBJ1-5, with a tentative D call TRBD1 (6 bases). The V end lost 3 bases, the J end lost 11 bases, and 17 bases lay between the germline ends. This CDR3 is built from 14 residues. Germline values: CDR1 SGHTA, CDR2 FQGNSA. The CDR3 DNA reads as TGTGCCAGCAGCTTGGACAGTACGTCCCCGGCCCAGCATTTT. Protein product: CASSLDSTSPAQHF.

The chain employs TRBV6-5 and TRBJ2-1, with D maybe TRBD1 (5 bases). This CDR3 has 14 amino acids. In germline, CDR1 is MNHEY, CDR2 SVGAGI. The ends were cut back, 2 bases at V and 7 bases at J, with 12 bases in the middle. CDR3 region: CASSYLGRDNEQFF. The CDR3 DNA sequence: TGTGCCAGCAGTTACCTCGGCAGGGATAATGAGCAGTTCTTC.

CDR3 DNA sequence: TGTGCCAGCGGAATTTTGGGGTCTAGCGGCAATGAGCAGTTCTTC. The encoded protein is CASGILGSSGNEQFF. This chain joins TRBV25-1 and TRBJ2-1, with TRBD2 matching over 7 bases. In germline, CDR1 is MGHDK, CDR2 SYGVNS. The CDR3 covers 15 residues. V dropped 8 bases and J dropped 6; count of bases not matched to a gene: 13.

CDR3 residues: CASSVGVSGQPQHF. In nucleotides, the CDR3 is TGTGCCAGCAGCGTCGGGGTCTCAGGTCAGCCCCAGCATTTT. V is TRBV9 and J is TRBJ1-5; D call uncertain. Germline CDR1 is SGDLS and CDR2 is YYNGEE. V gave up 2 bases and J gave up 6 bases, with 12 bases separating them. This CDR3 is built from 14 residues.

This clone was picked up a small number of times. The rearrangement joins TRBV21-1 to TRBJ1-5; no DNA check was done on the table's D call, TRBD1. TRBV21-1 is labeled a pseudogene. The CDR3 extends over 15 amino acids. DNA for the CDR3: TGTGCCAGCAGCCCTCGGACAGGGATGGGCCAGCCCCAGCATTTT. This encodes CASSPRTGMGQPQHF.

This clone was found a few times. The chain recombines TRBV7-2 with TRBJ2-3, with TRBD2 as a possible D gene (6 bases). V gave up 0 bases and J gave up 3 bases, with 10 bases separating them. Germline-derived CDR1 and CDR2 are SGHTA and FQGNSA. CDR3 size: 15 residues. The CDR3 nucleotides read TGTGCCAGCAGCTTAGCGGCGGGGTTGACAGATACGCAGTATTTT. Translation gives CASSLAAGLTDTQYF.

This chain's CDR3 is CAWSVQGGAYVTEAFF. For the CDR3, the DNA is TGTGCCTGGAGTGTACAAGGGGGAGCATATGTAACTGAAGCTTTCTTT. The rearrangement uses TRBV30 and TRBJ1-1; possible D gene TRBD1, 6 bases. The length of the CDR3 is 16 residues. V was clipped by 0 bases and J by 5 bases, with 19 bases between them. Germline V lookup: CDR1 GTSNPN, CDR2 SVGIG (reference sequence).

The CDR3 nucleotides are TGTGCCAGCAGCTCCTCTCCAACAGCCCCTAACTCTGGAAACACCATATATTTT. Its translation is CASSSSPTAPNSGNTIYF. The V call is TRBV7-6, the J call TRBJ1-3; unclear D gene. The CDR3 is 18 residues long. V was shortened by 4 bases and J by 0 bases, with 19 bases between the two germline ends. Per the germline V gene, CDR1 is SGHVS and CDR2 is FNYEAQ.

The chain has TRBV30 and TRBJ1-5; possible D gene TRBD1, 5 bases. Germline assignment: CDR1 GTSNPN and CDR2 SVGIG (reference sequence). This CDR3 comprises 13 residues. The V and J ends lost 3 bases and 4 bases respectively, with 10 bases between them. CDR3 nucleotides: TGTGCCTGGAGCCAGGGCACTAATCAGCCCCAGCATTTT. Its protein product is CAWSQGTNQPQHF. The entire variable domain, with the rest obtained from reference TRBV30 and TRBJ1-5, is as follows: SQTIHQWPATLVQPVGSPLSLECTVEGTSNPNLYWYRQAAGRGLQLLFYSVGIGQISSEVPQNLSASRPQDRQFILSSKKLLLSDSGFYLCAWSQGTNQPQHFGDGTRLSIL.

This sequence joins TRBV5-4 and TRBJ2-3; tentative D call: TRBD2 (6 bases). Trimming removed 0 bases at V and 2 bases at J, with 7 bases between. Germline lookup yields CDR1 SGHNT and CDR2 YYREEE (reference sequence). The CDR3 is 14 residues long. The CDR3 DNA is TGTGCCAGCAGCTTGGGGACTAACACAGATACGCAGTATTTT. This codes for CASSLGTNTDTQYF.

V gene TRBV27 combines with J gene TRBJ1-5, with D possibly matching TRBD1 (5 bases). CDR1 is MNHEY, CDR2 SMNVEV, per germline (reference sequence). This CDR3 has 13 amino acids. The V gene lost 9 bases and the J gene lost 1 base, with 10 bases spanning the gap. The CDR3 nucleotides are TGTGCCAGACGACAGTGGAGCAATCAGCCCCAGCATTTT. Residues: CARRQWSNQPQHF.

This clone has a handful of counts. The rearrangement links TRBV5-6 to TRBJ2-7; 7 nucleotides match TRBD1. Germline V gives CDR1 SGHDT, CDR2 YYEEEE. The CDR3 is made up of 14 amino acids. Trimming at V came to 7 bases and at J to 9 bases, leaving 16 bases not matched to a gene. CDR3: CASALRGPGGMQYV. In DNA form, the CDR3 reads TGTGCCAGCGCGTTAAGGGGGCCCGGCGGAATGCAGTACGTC.

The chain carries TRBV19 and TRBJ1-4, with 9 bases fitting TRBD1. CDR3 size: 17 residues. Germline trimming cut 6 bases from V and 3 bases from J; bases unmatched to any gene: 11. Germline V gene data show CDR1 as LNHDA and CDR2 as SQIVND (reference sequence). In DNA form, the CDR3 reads TGTGCCAGTAGCTCGGGACAGGGTCGTGGAGCTAATGAAAAACTGTTTTTT. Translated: CASSSGQGRGANEKLFF.

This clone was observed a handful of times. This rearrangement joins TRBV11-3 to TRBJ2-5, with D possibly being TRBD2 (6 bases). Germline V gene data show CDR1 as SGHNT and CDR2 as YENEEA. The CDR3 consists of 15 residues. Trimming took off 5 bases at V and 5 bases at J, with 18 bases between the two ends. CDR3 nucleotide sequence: TGTGCCAGCAGCGCCCCGGGGGAGCGCCCCGAGACCCAGTACTTC. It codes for CASSAPGERPETQYF.

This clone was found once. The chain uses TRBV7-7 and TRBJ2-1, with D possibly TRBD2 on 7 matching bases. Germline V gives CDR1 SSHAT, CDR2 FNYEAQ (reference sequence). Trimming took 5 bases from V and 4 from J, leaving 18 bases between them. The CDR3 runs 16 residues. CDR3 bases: TGTGCCAGCAGCGCCTCTGGGGGGGCGGGATACAATGAGCAGTTCTTC. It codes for CASSASGGAGYNEQFF.

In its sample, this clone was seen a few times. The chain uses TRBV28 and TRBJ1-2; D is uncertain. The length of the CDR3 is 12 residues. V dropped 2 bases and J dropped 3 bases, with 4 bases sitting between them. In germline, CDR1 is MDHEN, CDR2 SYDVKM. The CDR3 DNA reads TGTGCCAGCAGTTTAATAGACTATGGCTACACCTTC. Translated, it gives CASSLIDYGYTF.

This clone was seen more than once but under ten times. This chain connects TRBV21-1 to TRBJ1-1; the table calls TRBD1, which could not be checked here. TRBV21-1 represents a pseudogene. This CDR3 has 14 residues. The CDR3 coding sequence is TGTGCCAGCAGCAAAGTTGGGCGTAACACTGAAGCTTTCTTT. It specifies CASSKVGRNTEAFF.

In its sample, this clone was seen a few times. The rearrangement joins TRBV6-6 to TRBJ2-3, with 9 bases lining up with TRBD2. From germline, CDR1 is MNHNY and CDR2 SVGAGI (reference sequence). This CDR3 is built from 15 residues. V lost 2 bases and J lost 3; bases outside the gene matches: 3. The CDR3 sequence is CASSYVAGETDTQYF. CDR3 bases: TGTGCCAGCAGTTACGTAGCGGGGGAAACAGATACGCAGTATTTT.

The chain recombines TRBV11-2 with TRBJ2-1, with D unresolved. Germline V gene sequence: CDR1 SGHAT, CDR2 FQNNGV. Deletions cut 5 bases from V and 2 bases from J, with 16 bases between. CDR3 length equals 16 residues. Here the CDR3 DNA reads TGTGCCAGCAGCCCGCGGAGAGCTCCCACCTACAATGAGCAGTTCTTC. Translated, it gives CASSPRRAPTYNEQFF.

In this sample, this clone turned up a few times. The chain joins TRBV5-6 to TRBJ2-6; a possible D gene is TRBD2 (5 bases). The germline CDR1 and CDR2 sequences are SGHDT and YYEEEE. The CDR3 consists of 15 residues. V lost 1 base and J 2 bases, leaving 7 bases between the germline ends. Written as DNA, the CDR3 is TGTGCCAGCAGCTTGAAGGGAGCTGGGGCCAACGTCCTGACTTTC. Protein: CASSLKGAGANVLTF.

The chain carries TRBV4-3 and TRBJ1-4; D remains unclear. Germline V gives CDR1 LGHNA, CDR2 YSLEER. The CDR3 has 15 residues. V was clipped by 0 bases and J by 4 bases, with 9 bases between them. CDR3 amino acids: CASSQDSRHNEKLFF. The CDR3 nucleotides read TGCGCCAGCAGCCAAGATAGCCGTCATAATGAAAAACTGTTTTTT.

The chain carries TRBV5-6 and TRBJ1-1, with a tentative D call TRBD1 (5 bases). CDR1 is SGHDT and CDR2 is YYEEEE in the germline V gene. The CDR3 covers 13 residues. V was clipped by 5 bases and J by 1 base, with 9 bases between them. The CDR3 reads CASSITGNTEAFF. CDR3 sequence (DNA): TGTGCCAGCAGTATCACAGGGAACACTGAAGCTTTCTTT.

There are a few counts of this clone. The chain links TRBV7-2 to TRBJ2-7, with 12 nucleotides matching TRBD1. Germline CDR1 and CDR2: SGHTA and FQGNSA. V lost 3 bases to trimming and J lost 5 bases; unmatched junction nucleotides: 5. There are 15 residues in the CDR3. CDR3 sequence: CASSLGTGGGDEQYF. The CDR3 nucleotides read TGTGCCAGCAGCTTGGGGACAGGGGGCGGAGACGAGCAGTACTTC.

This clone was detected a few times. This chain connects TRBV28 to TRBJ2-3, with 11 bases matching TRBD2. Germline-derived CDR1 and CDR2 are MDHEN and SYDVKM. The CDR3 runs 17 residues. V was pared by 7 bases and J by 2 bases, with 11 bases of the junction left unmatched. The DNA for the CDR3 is TGTGCCAGCACTAGCGGGGGGACACGTTCCGTCACAGATACGCAGTATTTT. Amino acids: CASTSGGTRSVTDTQYF.